Following are 7 T cell receptor beta chains from one sample sequenced in a study of blood T cells in healthy people across ages. Using a J-beta primer mix together with a sample-barcoded 5' primer, a second PCR was run for roughly 6 to 12 cycles. TCRdb re-called the 5' RACE reads with MiXCR, one entry per CDR3 protein. There are just over 1 million distinct CDR3 sequences in the sample; under 45% occur only once, and 18% lies in the top ten. Sample: blood. The receptor set was obtained from a woman in her fifties or sixties in good health.

This chain connects TRBV20-1 to TRBJ2-7; D call uncertain. In germline, CDR1 is DFQATT, CDR2 SNEGSKA (reference sequence). The CDR3 loop spans 13 amino acids. Trimming removed 0 bases at V and 2 bases at J, with 8 bases between. CDR3 DNA: TGCAGTGCTAGAGAGCCCAGGACCTACGAGCAGTACTTC. Translated, it gives CSAREPRTYEQYF.

This clonotype was seen only a few times. The CDR3 region is CASDTEISGANVLTF. CDR3 bases: TGTGCCAGTGATACAGAAATTTCTGGGGCCAACGTCCTGACTTTC. J is TRBJ2-6 and V is TRBV21-1. TRBV21-1 is designated a pseudogene. This CDR3 has 15 residues.

This clonotype was recorded a few times. The J gene is TRBJ2-3, the V gene TRBV3-1, with 11 bases aligning to TRBD2. This CDR3 spans 16 amino acids. Looked up from germline, CDR1 is LGHDT and CDR2 is YNNKEL (reference sequence). V lost 0 bases and J lost 6; bases outside the gene matches: 5. The CDR3 spells CASSQDLAGGYDTQYF. The CDR3 DNA sequence: TGTGCCAGCAGCCAAGATCTAGCGGGAGGTTACGATACGCAGTATTTT.

The chain has TRBV28 and TRBJ2-3, with D possibly called TRBD1 or TRBD2 (5 bases each). The CDR3 contains 17 residues. V shed 2 bases and J shed 3 bases, with 18 bases lying between them. Germline CDR1 is MDHEN and CDR2 is SYDVKM. CDR3 sequence reads: CASSLAGAGARTDTQYF. CDR3 sequence (DNA): TGTGCCAGCAGTTTAGCCGGGGCCGGAGCCCGAACAGATACGCAGTATTTT.

The chain combines TRBV27 with TRBJ2-1; 10 bases are a match to TRBD1. The germline CDR1 and CDR2 sequences are MNHEY and SMNVEV (reference sequence). The CDR3 length is 16 residues. Unmatched junction bases numbered 12, after V lost 4 bases and J lost 9 bases. The CDR3 here is CASSSFRDRGHSEQFF. The CDR3 DNA is TGTGCCAGCAGTTCCTTCCGGGACAGGGGCCACAGTGAGCAGTTCTTC.

This clonotype came up a few times. The rearrangement joins TRBV5-1 to TRBJ2-7; a possible D gene is TRBD2 (6 bases). Germline values: CDR1 SGHRS, CDR2 YFSETQ. The CDR3 contains 14 residues. Trimming shortened V by 5 bases and J by 3 bases, and 15 bases separated the two germline ends. The CDR3 coding sequence is TGCGCCAGCAGGGATACGGTTAGCGGCTACGAGCAGTACTTC. This codes for CASRDTVSGYEQYF.

The rearrangement links TRBV29-1 to TRBJ2-5; D may be TRBD2 (6 bases). The CDR3 contains 11 residues. The germline V gene has CDR1 SQVTM and CDR2 ANQGSEA. In DNA form, the CDR3 reads TGCAGTGCCTCGGGGGTGGAGACCCAGTACTTC. It is translated as CSASGVETQYF.